The clone carrying this TCR beta chain has just a few counts. Described time point: peripheral blood 6 weeks after treatment start. V was trimmed by 6 bases and J by 9 bases, leaving 16 bases between them. The CDR3 totals 13 residues. Germline CDR1 reads MDHEN; CDR2 reads SYDVKM. This sample stems from a study of PD-L1 blockade in urothelial cancer. About the research overall: The patients first took atezolizumab in the mid-2010s, receiving 1,200 mg intravenously every 3 weeks. Analyzed time points were 3 weeks (second dose) and 6 weeks after therapy began. Earlier, patients had received 0 to 3 chemotherapy regimens.

Libraries were prepared by immunoSEQ multiplex PCR; TCRdb keeps only in-frame clonotypes and omits some of them. Here the sample spans about 30,000 clones, 79% being singletons. The chain combines TRBV28 with TRBJ2-3, with D unresolved. The TCR comes from a man between 65 and 85 years old with urothelial cancer. Sequencing was performed on PBMCs, taken around atezolizumab (anti-PD-L1) treatment. CDR3 in amino acids: CASSPDAPRTQYF. The CDR3 DNA follows: TGTGCCAGCAGCCCCGACGCCCCGCGGACGCAGTATTTT.